The next 22 T cell receptor beta chains were all read from a single sample in a study of identical twins. TCRdb reprocessed the 5' RACE reads via MiXCR and lists one record per CDR3 protein. Counted here are some 330,000 distinct CDR3 sequences, about 10% occurring once; the ten biggest clones make up more than 8%. Sequenced: naive T cells sorted from blood. These receptors originate from a woman in her forties or fifties in good health.

This clonotype was seen more than once but under ten times. The chain links TRBV3-1 to TRBJ1-4; unclear D gene. CDR3 length: 13 amino acids. Trimming stripped 3 bases from V and 0 bases from J, with 2 bases between. The germline V gene has CDR1 LGHDT and CDR2 YNNKEL (reference sequence). The CDR3 bases are TGTGCCAGCAGCCACGCAACTAATGAAAAACTGTTTTTT. Its protein product is CASSHATNEKLFF.

In this sample, this clonotype turned up many times. The genes are TRBV6-6 and TRBJ2-7; the D is unclear. This CDR3 is 14 amino acids long. Germline V lookup: CDR1 MNHNY, CDR2 SVGAGI (reference sequence). Trimming removed 7 bases at V and 2 bases at J, with 15 bases between. The CDR3 nucleotides read TGTGCCAGCAACCCTACCGGGCGCCCCTACGAGCAGTACGTC. Amino acid sequence: CASNPTGRPYEQYV.

This clonotype appeared a few times. CDR3 residues: CASSLGPGRGVEQFF. For the CDR3, the DNA is TGTGCCAGCAGCTTAGGCCCCGGGAGGGGGGTCGAGCAGTTCTTC. J is TRBJ2-1 and V is TRBV7-9, with 8 bases that match TRBD2. V shed 1 base, J shed 10 bases, and the junction held 9 bases outside the gene matches. Per germline, CDR1 SEHNR and CDR2 FQNEAQ (reference sequence). The CDR3 extends over 15 amino acids. The whole variable domain, remainder taken from reference TRBV7-9 and TRBJ2-1, is DTGVSQNPRHKITKRGQNVTFRCDPISEHNRLYWYRQTLGQGPEFLTYFQNEAQLEKSRLLSDRFSAERPKGSFSTLEIQRTEQGDSAMYLCASSLGPGRGVEQFFGPGTRLTVL.

The chain couples TRBV20-1 to TRBJ2-1; possible D gene TRBD2, 6 bases. V was trimmed by 3 bases and J by 4 bases, leaving 16 bases between them. From germline, CDR1 is DFQATT and CDR2 SNEGSKA (reference sequence). There are 15 residues in the CDR3. The CDR3 DNA reads as TGCAGTGCTAGTTTTGCAAGCGGGCCTTACAATGAGCAGTTCTTC. Translating gives CSASFASGPYNEQFF.

V is TRBV28 and J is TRBJ2-7; 8 nucleotides agree with TRBD2. V was pared by 7 bases and J by 5 bases, with 25 bases of the junction left unmatched. There are 19 residues in the CDR3. Germline V CDR1 and CDR2: MDHEN, SYDVKM. CDR3 region: CASIQLRKGGGQFVHEQYF. CDR3 bases: TGTGCCAGCATTCAATTAAGGAAAGGCGGGGGGCAATTCGTCCACGAGCAGTACTTC.

This clonotype was observed a handful of times. The chain couples TRBV9 to TRBJ2-3; the D call may be TRBD1 or TRBD2 (5 bases each). This CDR3 comprises 14 residues. CDR1 SGDLS and CDR2 YYNGEE come from the germline V gene. Trimming left V 0 bases short and J 4 bases short, with 9 bases between. The CDR3 region has the DNA TGTGCCAGCAGCGTAGGACGGGGACCAGATACGCAGTATTTT. This sequence encodes CASSVGRGPDTQYF.

The CDR3 protein is CSARRGDSQETQYF. CDR3 in DNA: TGCAGTGCTAGAAGGGGAGACAGTCAAGAGACCCAGTACTTC. The V gene is TRBV20-1, the J gene TRBJ2-5; the D call may be TRBD1 or TRBD2 (5 bases each). Between the trimmed V and J ends, which lost 2 bases and 2 bases, there was a span of 12 bases. Per the germline V gene, CDR1 is DFQATT and CDR2 is SNEGSKA (reference sequence). This CDR3 has 14 amino acids.

The table lists this clonotype with many counts. V and J are TRBV7-3 and TRBJ2-2, with 8 bases that match TRBD1. V trimming: 6 bases; J trimming: 1 base; junction bases outside the gene matches: 1. Germline loops: CDR1 SGHTA, CDR2 FQGTGA. This CDR3 contains 14 residues. The CDR3 sequence: CASSDRGNTGELFF. As DNA, the CDR3 is TGTGCCAGCAGTGACAGGGGGAACACCGGGGAGCTGTTTTTT.

At least ten counts were recorded for this clonotype. V and J are TRBV12-3 or TRBV12-4 and TRBJ2-1; 8 bases line up with TRBD1. The CDR3 is 15 residues long. V lost 5 bases to trimming and J lost 0 bases; unmatched junction nucleotides: 3. The CDR3 spells CASSRDRTSYNEQFF. CDR3 coding DNA: TGTGCCAGCAGTCGGGACAGGACCTCCTACAATGAGCAGTTCTTC.

This clonotype was detected many times. The genes are TRBV29-1 and TRBJ1-1, with D unresolved. V gave up 7 bases and J gave up 0 bases, with 3 bases separating them. Germline V gene lookup returns CDR1 SQVTM and CDR2 ANQGSEA. The CDR3 is made up of 10 amino acids. CDR3 loop: CSALNTEAFF. In DNA, the CDR3 is TGCAGCGCATTGAACACTGAAGCTTTCTTT. The entire variable domain, with the rest obtained from reference TRBV29-1 and TRBJ1-1, is as follows: SAVISQKPSRDICQRGTSLTIQCQVDSQVTMMFWYRQQPGQSLTLIATANQGSEATYESGFVIDKFPISRPNLTFSTLTVSNMSPEDSSIYLCSALNTEAFFGQGTRLTVV.

In this sample, this clonotype turned up many times. This chain joins TRBV6-5 and TRBJ1-1; D remains unclear. The germline V gene encodes CDR1 MNHEY and CDR2 SVGAGI. This CDR3 region has 17 residues. V was shortened by 7 bases and J by 4 bases, with 25 bases between the two germline ends. The CDR3: CASTRNPSDLRGTEAFF. The CDR3 nucleotides read TGTGCCAGCACCCGTAACCCTTCTGACCTCCGAGGCACTGAAGCTTTCTTT.

This clonotype has ten or more counts. The J gene is TRBJ2-1, the V gene TRBV12-3 or TRBV12-4; D is perhaps TRBD2 (5 bases). The CDR3 is made up of 14 amino acids. Trimming stripped 5 bases from V and 2 bases from J, with 10 bases between. The CDR3 nucleotides are TGTGCCAGCAGTGTTAGCGTTCCCTACAATGAGCAGTTCTTC. Translating gives CASSVSVPYNEQFF.

J is TRBJ1-2 and V is TRBV29-1; 8 nucleotides align to TRBD1. The trim removed 7 bases at V and 4 bases at J, leaving 8 bases unmatched. The length of the CDR3 is 13 residues. In germline, CDR1 is SQVTM, CDR2 ANQGSEA. The CDR3 spells CSARTGTLYGYTF. The CDR3 DNA reads as TGCAGCGCCCGGACAGGGACGCTCTATGGCTACACCTTC.

This chain links TRBV7-3 with TRBJ2-7; TRBD2 is a possible D gene (7 bases). The CDR3 consists of 14 residues. Germline CDR1 SGHTA, CDR2 FQGTGA. Trimming took 5 bases from V and 6 from J, leaving 17 bases between them. The CDR3 reads CASSALNREGEQYF. The DNA for the CDR3 is TGTGCCAGCAGCGCACTCAACAGGGAGGGCGAGCAGTACTTC.

This chain joins TRBV12-3 or TRBV12-4 and TRBJ2-1; TRBD2 matches 10 bases. J lost 6 bases, V lost 2 bases, and 4 bases had no gene match. The CDR3 is 15 amino acids. CDR3 bases: TGTGCCAGCAGTTTAACCGGGACTAGCGCCAATGAGCAGTTCTTC. Its protein is CASSLTGTSANEQFF.

Here the CDR3 reads CSVITSIYEQYF. The CDR3 DNA reads as TGCAGCGTTATAACTAGTATTTACGAGCAGTACTTC. This chain uses TRBV29-1 with TRBJ2-7; a weak D match, TRBD2 (5 bases). Trimming took 5 bases from V and 4 from J, leaving 12 bases between them. The CDR3 contains 12 residues. Germline CDR1 SQVTM, CDR2 ANQGSEA.

This chain connects TRBV3-1 to TRBJ2-2; no clear D. The length of the CDR3 is 15 residues. Germline CDR1 reads LGHDT; CDR2 reads YNNKEL (reference sequence). The V and J ends lost 0 bases and 0 bases respectively, with 5 bases between them. CDR3 sequence reads: CASSQEWPNTGELFF. The DNA of the CDR3 is TGTGCCAGCAGCCAAGAGTGGCCGAACACCGGGGAGCTGTTTTTT.

This clonotype has only a few counts. The gene calls are TRBV7-9 and TRBJ1-4; 7 bases match TRBD1. Germline-derived CDR1 and CDR2 are SEHNR and FQNEAQ (reference sequence). Trimming took 3 bases from V and 8 from J; bases not matched to a gene: 9. The CDR3 totals 15 residues. DNA for the CDR3: TGTGCCAGCAGCTTGTCGGCAGGGGGGTCCGAAAAACTGTTTTTT. Amino acid sequence: CASSLSAGGSEKLFF. The full variable domain, its missing parts supplied by reference TRBV7-9 and TRBJ1-4, is DTGVSQNPRHKITKRGQNVTFRCDPISEHNRLYWYRQTLGQGPEFLTYFQNEAQLEKSRLLSDRFSAERPKGSFSTLEIQRTEQGDSAMYLCASSLSAGGSEKLFFGSGTQLSVL.

The chain combines TRBV25-1 with TRBJ2-3; 9 positions agree with TRBD2. CDR1 is MGHDK, CDR2 SYGVNS, per germline. This CDR3 comprises 16 residues. The ends lost 5 bases at V and 4 bases at J; junction bases unmatched: 10. The CDR3 nucleotides read TGTGCCAGCAGTTCCATAAGAGCGGGAGGCGCAGATACGCAGTATTTT. It is translated as CASSSIRAGGADTQYF.

This clonotype was seen more than once but under ten times. The chain is built from TRBV12-5 and TRBJ2-1; 14 bases line up with TRBD2. The CDR3 length is 14 residues. V lost 6 bases, J lost 8 bases, and 3 bases stayed unmatched. From germline, CDR1 is LGHNT and CDR2 FRNRAP. CDR3 sequence reads: CASGGLAGDYEQFF. In nucleotides, the CDR3 is TGTGCTAGTGGGGGACTAGCGGGAGACTATGAGCAGTTCTTC. Combining the CDR3 with reference TRBV12-5 and TRBJ2-1 gives the whole variable domain DARVTQTPRHKVTEMGQEVTMRCQPILGHNTVFWYRQTMMQGLELLAYFRNRAPLDDSGMPKDRFSAEMPDATLATLKIQPSEPRDSAVYFCASGGLAGDYEQFFGPGTRLTVL.

This clonotype was detected a few times. The rearrangement joins TRBV9 to TRBJ2-3; maybe TRBD1 (6 bases). V lost 0 bases and J 3 bases, leaving 8 bases between the germline ends. The CDR3 is 14 amino acids. Germline assignment: CDR1 SGDLS and CDR2 YYNGEE. Here the CDR3 reads CASSVEQGTDTQYF. DNA of the CDR3: TGTGCCAGCAGCGTAGAGCAGGGGACAGATACGCAGTATTTT.

This clonotype was seen at least ten times. The chain combines TRBV6-1 with TRBJ1-4; TRBD1 is a possible D gene (5 bases). CDR3 size: 13 residues. V was cut by 7 bases and J by 8 bases, with 14 bases left in between. Per the germline V gene, CDR1 is MNHNS and CDR2 is SASEGT. Written as DNA, the CDR3 is TGTGCCAGCACCCTGGCGAGGGGCGAAAAACTGTTTTTT. Protein product: CASTLARGEKLFF.